This T cell receptor beta chain was sequenced during a study of neurological immune-mediated disorders. At least ten counts were recorded for this clonotype. Its antigen remains unidentified. Mismatch with germline at one junction end may stem from a read error. Study observations and caveats: No sharing of CDR3 amino acid sequences was observed among expanded clones across subjects, suggesting private repertoires in all groups.

CDR3 length equals 15 residues. Germline CDR1 reads SGHRS; CDR2 reads YFSETQ. The cDNA was generated by 5'RACE with 10-nucleotide random UMIs. In each sequencing run, over 170 million TCR-beta sequences were generated from 15-18 subjects. Via MiXCR, TCRdb re-called the 5' RACE reads, giving one row per CDR3 protein. The repertoire holds 44,000 or so distinct CDR3 sequences, with about 6.9% as singletons. The sorted libraries involved the use of about 910,000 CD4+ or CD8+ T cells. Material for sequencing was CD4+ T cells from blood. This clonotype originated in a woman in her 40s in good health. V is TRBV5-1 and J is TRBJ2-7; 9 positions agree with TRBD1. Written as DNA, the CDR3 is TGCGCCAGCAGTTTGGTGGGACAGGGACCCTACGAGCAGTACTTC. This translates into CASSLVGQGPYEQYF.